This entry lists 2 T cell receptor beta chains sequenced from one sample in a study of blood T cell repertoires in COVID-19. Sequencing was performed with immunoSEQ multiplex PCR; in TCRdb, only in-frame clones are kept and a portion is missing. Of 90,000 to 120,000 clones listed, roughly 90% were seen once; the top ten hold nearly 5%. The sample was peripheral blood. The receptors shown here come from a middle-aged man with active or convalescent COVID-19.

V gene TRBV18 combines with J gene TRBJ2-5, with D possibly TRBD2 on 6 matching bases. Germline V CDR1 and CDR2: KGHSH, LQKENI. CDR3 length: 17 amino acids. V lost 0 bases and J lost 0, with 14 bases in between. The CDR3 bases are TGTGCCAGCTCACCACCGCAAGGCGGGGAGTACCAAGAGACCCAGTACTTC. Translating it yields CASSPPQGGEYQETQYF.

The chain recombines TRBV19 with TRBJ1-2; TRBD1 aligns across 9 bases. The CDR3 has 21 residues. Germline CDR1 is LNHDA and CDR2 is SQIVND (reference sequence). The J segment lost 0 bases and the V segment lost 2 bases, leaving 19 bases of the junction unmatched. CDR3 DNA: TGTGCCAGTAGTATACTGGGGCCCCCACGGGACAGGGAACCTACTAACTATGGCTACACCTTC. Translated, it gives CASSILGPPRDREPTNYGYTF.